Described below is a single T cell receptor beta chain sequence and its context. Study processing details: It was from reference gene primer amplification that nucleated cell counts were estimated. Assay used: immunoSEQ multiplex PCR; TCRdb lists only in-frame clones, some missing. For V, J and clone size, that table is used; D and trimming come from the DNA. This sample has around 59,000 clones; around 89% occur once, and the top ten carry 1.2% to 1.5%. The source of the sample is a study of blood T cell repertoires in COVID-19. Background on the study: Some COVID-19 samples were acute and others convalescent; all came from the United States, Italy and Spain. T cells, B-cell-depleted T cells, or PBMCs provided the cDNA or gDNA that served as material.

The specimen sequenced was peripheral blood. The sequence was obtained from a man aged 55 to 70 with acute or convalescent COVID-19.

The CDR3: CASRVRNRGDTQYF. Here the CDR3 DNA reads TGTGCCAGCAGAGTCCGGAACAGGGGAGATACGCAGTATTTT. The chain couples TRBV2 to TRBJ2-3; 7 positions match TRBD1. The CDR3 covers 14 residues. Germline values: CDR1 SNHLY, CDR2 FYNNEI. Losses at the gene ends were 6 bases for V and 5 bases for J; bases not matched to a gene: 8.